The 25 T cell receptor beta chains listed next were all sequenced from one sample in a study of T-cell reconstitution after alpha-beta-depleted transplantation in children. Unique molecular identifiers were used to barcode this TCRbeta library. TCRdb analysed the PCR reads with MiXCR anew, one entry per CDR3 protein. The sample yields approximately 93,000 distinct CDR3 sequences, roughly 8% seen once. The starting material was PBMCs from the stem cell graft donor, obtained from the stem cell graft. The receptors here all came from a human donor who donated a stem cell graft to a child with congenital amegakaryocytic thrombocytopenia.

On this clonotype: A read error may be the cause here, since a much bigger clone is one base away. In DNA form, the CDR3 reads TGCAGTGCGATAACAACGGGACAGAGTAACCAGTTCTTC. Protein sequence: CSAITTGQSNQFF. V usage is TRBV20-1 and J usage is TRBJ2-1; 7 nucleotides match TRBD1. V trimming: 6 bases; J trimming: 13 bases; junction bases outside the gene matches: 15. Germline values: CDR1 DFQATT, CDR2 SNEGSKA (reference sequence). This CDR3 has 13 residues.

This clonotype was seen many times. This chain joins TRBV5-1 and TRBJ2-3, with TRBD2 identical over 8 bases. CDR1 is SGHRS and CDR2 is YFSETQ in the germline V gene. The CDR3 covers 17 residues. V shed 0 bases, J shed 4 bases, and the junction held 10 bases outside the gene matches. In DNA, the CDR3 is TGCGCCAGCAGCTTGGATTTGCGGGGGGAGAGTGCAGATACGCAGTATTTT. Translating gives CASSLDLRGESADTQYF.

The rearrangement joins TRBV12-3 or TRBV12-4 to TRBJ2-5; D ambiguous. The V end was cut by 4 bases, the J end by 3 bases, with 9 bases between. The CDR3 extends over 13 amino acids. The CDR3 coding sequence is TGTGCCAGCAGTTGGTCCAGCAAAGAGACCCAGTACTTC. Amino acids: CASSWSSKETQYF.

This clonotype was counted at least ten times. The chain links TRBV20-1 to TRBJ1-4; a possible D gene is TRBD1 (5 bases). Germline V gene lookup returns CDR1 DFQATT and CDR2 SNEGSKA (reference sequence). Deletions cut 4 bases from V and 4 bases from J, with 10 bases between. The CDR3 is 13 residues long. The CDR3 reads CSANGHDNEKLFF. Written as DNA, the CDR3 is TGCAGTGCTAATGGACACGATAATGAAAAACTGTTTTTT.

This clonotype was recorded many times. This chain links TRBV28 with TRBJ2-5; 8 bases map to TRBD2. CDR1 and CDR2 (germline): MDHEN, SYDVKM. The CDR3 has 15 amino acids. V lost 6 bases to trimming and J lost 2 bases; unmatched junction nucleotides: 8. For the CDR3, the DNA is TGTGCCAGCAGGCCTCAACTAGCGGAGCAAGAGACCCAGTACTTC. Residues: CASRPQLAEQETQYF.

This chain uses TRBV6-5 with TRBJ2-7, with a possible D match to TRBD2 (5 bases). Germline V gives CDR1 MNHEY, CDR2 SVGAGI. This CDR3 has 15 residues. V lost 0 bases, J lost 5 bases, and 14 bases lay in between. CDR3 sequence (DNA): TGTGCCAGCAGTTACTCCGGGGATATTGGTCACGAGCAGTACTTC. It yields the protein CASSYSGDIGHEQYF.

This clonotype was recorded at least ten times. The chain couples TRBV28 to TRBJ2-5; D uncertain. The CDR3 is 14 amino acids. Germline values: CDR1 MDHEN, CDR2 SYDVKM. Trimming left V 1 base short and J 2 bases short, with 8 bases between. In DNA form, the CDR3 reads TGTGCCAGCAGTTTATATGGATATCAAGAGACCCAGTACTTC. It codes for CASSLYGYQETQYF. The whole variable domain, remainder taken from reference TRBV28 and TRBJ2-5, is DVKVTQSSRYLVKRTGEKVFLECVQDMDHENMFWYRQDPGLGLRLIYFSYDVKMKEKGDIPEGYSVSREKKERFSLILESASTNQTSMYLCASSLYGYQETQYFGPGTRLLVL.

This clonotype was detected ten times or more. The chain combines TRBV12-3 or TRBV12-4 with TRBJ1-1; perhaps TRBD1 as D (6 bases). There are 13 residues in the CDR3. V shed 10 bases and J shed 0 bases, with 12 bases lying between them. The CDR3 protein is CANTDRVNTEAFF. The CDR3 DNA reads TGTGCCAACACGGACAGAGTGAACACTGAAGCTTTCTTT.

This clonotype was seen many times. The V and J genes are TRBV7-2 and TRBJ1-2; D gene ambiguous. The CDR3 covers 14 residues. Germline CDR1 and CDR2: SGHTA and FQGNSA. Trimming stripped 1 base from V and 6 bases from J, with 12 bases between. The CDR3 region is CASSLDFEGDGYTF. DNA for the CDR3: TGTGCCAGCAGCTTAGATTTCGAGGGAGATGGCTACACCTTC. Looking up the rest from reference TRBV7-2 and TRBJ1-2 gives the full variable domain: GAGVSQSPSNKVTEKGKDVELRCDPISGHTALYWYRQSLGQGLEFLIYFQGNSAPDKSGLPSDRFSAERTGGSVSTLTIQRTQQEDSAVYLCASSLDFEGDGYTFGSGTRLTVV.

This clonotype was seen ten or more times. This CDR3 reads CASSLARADNEQFF. The CDR3 bases are TGCGCCAGCAGCTTGGCCAGGGCTGACAATGAGCAGTTCTTC. The chain links TRBV5-1 to TRBJ2-1; D might be TRBD1 (5 bases). The CDR3 consists of 14 residues. The V end lost 0 bases, the J end lost 5 bases, and 9 bases lay between the germline ends. Germline V lookup: CDR1 SGHRS, CDR2 YFSETQ.

This clonotype came up many times. The V gene is TRBV5-1, the J gene TRBJ2-3; D might be TRBD1 or TRBD2, each matching 5 bases. The length of the CDR3 is 16 residues. The germline V gene encodes CDR1 SGHRS and CDR2 YFSETQ. V shed 3 bases and J shed 2 bases, with 16 bases lying between them. The CDR3 reads CASSSGLARDTDTQYF. CDR3 nucleotides: TGCGCCAGCAGCTCGGGGCTAGCCCGGGACACAGATACGCAGTATTTT. Filled out from reference TRBV5-1 and TRBJ2-3, the complete variable domain reads KAGVTQTPRYLIKTRGQQVTLSCSPISGHRSVSWYQQTPGQGLQFLFEYFSETQRNKGNFPGRFSGRQFSNSRSEMNVSTLELGDSALYLCASSSGLARDTDTQYFGPGTRLTVL.

This clonotype was observed at least ten times. V is TRBV3-1 and J is TRBJ2-1; 7 bases fit TRBD2. Germline V lookup: CDR1 LGHDT, CDR2 YNNKEL (reference sequence). CDR3 length: 16 amino acids. V trimming: 6 bases; J trimming: 2 bases; junction bases outside the gene matches: 10. CDR3 sequence reads: CASSPRSGGTYNEQFF. The CDR3 nucleotides read TGTGCCAGCAGTCCAAGATCCGGGGGGACCTACAATGAGCAGTTCTTC.

This clonotype has only a few counts. This sequence joins TRBV5-1 and TRBJ2-7; D might be TRBD1 (6 bases). V shed 3 bases and J shed 5 bases, with 15 bases lying between them. The CDR3 is made up of 14 amino acids. Germline V gene lookup returns CDR1 SGHRS and CDR2 YFSETQ. Here the CDR3 reads CASSSETGSHEQYF. CDR3 coding DNA: TGCGCCAGCAGCTCCGAAACAGGGTCCCACGAGCAGTACTTC.

This chain links TRBV7-2 with TRBJ2-1, with TRBD2 matching 8 bases. CDR3 size: 15 residues. Looked up from germline, CDR1 is SGHTA and CDR2 is FQGNSA. J gave up 4 bases and V 2 bases, and 4 bases lay outside the gene matches. CDR3 DNA sequence: TGTGCCAGCAGCTTACTACTAGCGGAGTACAATGAGCAGTTCTTC. This sequence encodes CASSLLLAEYNEQFF.

The chain has TRBV4-1 and TRBJ1-1, with D unclear. Trimming stripped 3 bases from V and 4 bases from J, with 15 bases between. There are 15 residues in the CDR3. The germline V gene has CDR1 MGHRA and CDR2 YSYEKL. In nucleotides, the CDR3 is TGCGCCAGCAGCCAGTCCCCCAGTCAAATCACTGAAGCTTTCTTT. Translating it yields CASSQSPSQITEAFF.

This clonotype has ten or more counts. CDR3 nucleotides: TGTGCCAGCAGTGTTAGCGGGAGCGGGGAAGAGACCCAGTACTTC. As protein: CASSVSGSGEETQYF. The chain carries TRBV28 and TRBJ2-5; 9 positions match TRBD2. Trimming removed 5 bases from V and 3 bases from J; junction bases left unmatched: 7. The CDR3 sequence is 15 residues long. The V gene's germline CDR1 is MDHEN and CDR2 SYDVKM.

At least ten counts were recorded for this clonotype. The chain combines TRBV4-1 with TRBJ1-1, with TRBD1 as a possible D gene (6 bases). The CDR3 loop spans 14 amino acids. The V gene lost 4 bases and the J gene lost 5 bases, with 14 bases spanning the gap. Germline V gives CDR1 MGHRA, CDR2 YSYEKL. For the CDR3, the DNA is TGCGCCAGCAGCCGGTGGGGGGCCGGGACTGAAGCTTTCTTT. Translation: CASSRWGAGTEAFF.

In this sample, this clonotype turned up many times. This chain joins TRBV27 and TRBJ2-5, with 8 bases identical to TRBD2. Germline loops: CDR1 MNHEY, CDR2 SMNVEV (reference sequence). V was pared by 7 bases and J by 4 bases, with 11 bases of the junction left unmatched. This CDR3 comprises 15 residues. As DNA, the CDR3 is TGTGCCAGCATGGATAGCGGGGCGTCAGGAGAGACCCAGTACTTC. Encoded protein: CASMDSGASGETQYF.

This clonotype was recorded at least ten times. The chain joins TRBV7-8 to TRBJ2-1; 8 nucleotides agree with TRBD2. Germline V gene data show CDR1 as SGHVS and CDR2 as FQNEAQ. V lost 3 bases and J lost 7; bases outside the gene matches: 11. The CDR3 has 16 residues. The CDR3: CASSFRTSIGRNEQFF. In DNA form, the CDR3 reads TGTGCCAGCAGCTTCCGGACTAGCATAGGGAGGAATGAGCAGTTCTTC.

This clonotype was counted many times. V gene TRBV9 combines with J gene TRBJ2-7; no firm D call. The CDR3 is made up of 14 amino acids. Deletions cut 0 bases from V and 3 bases from J, with 10 bases between. CDR1 and CDR2 (germline): SGDLS, YYNGEE. The CDR3 loop is CASSVEGLNYEQYF. In nucleotides, the CDR3 is TGTGCCAGCAGCGTAGAGGGCCTCAACTACGAGCAGTACTTC. The whole variable domain, filled in from reference TRBV9 and TRBJ2-7, reads DSGVTQTPKHLITATGQRVTLRCSPRSGDLSVYWYQQSLDQGLQFLIQYYNGEERAKGNILERFSAQQFPDLHSELNLSSLELGDSALYFCASSVEGLNYEQYFGPGTRLTVT.

This clonotype has a count of ten or more. CDR3 coding DNA: TGTGCCAGCAGTTCTACCTACGAGCAGTACTTC. As protein: CASSSTYEQYF. This chain joins TRBV7-2 and TRBJ2-7; D is uncertain. CDR3 size: 11 residues. Germline V CDR1 and CDR2: SGHTA, FQGNSA. Trimming cost V 6 bases and J 2 bases, with 5 bases left between them.

This clonotype was found many times. The chain uses TRBV20-1 and TRBJ2-4; TRBD2 aligns across 7 bases. Germline-derived CDR1 and CDR2 are DFQATT and SNEGSKA (reference sequence). This CDR3 has 15 amino acids. With V trimmed by 4 bases and J by 2 bases, 8 bases remained unmatched. CDR3 amino acids: CSAKNFGGTKNIQYF. Written as DNA, the CDR3 is TGCAGTGCTAAGAACTTCGGGGGGACCAAAAACATTCAGTACTTC.

This clonotype has a count of ten or more. The J gene is TRBJ2-1, the V gene TRBV20-1, with D maybe TRBD2 (6 bases). V was pared by 6 bases and J by 3 bases, with 15 bases between. Germline CDR1 DFQATT, CDR2 SNEGSKA (reference sequence). This CDR3 has 14 residues. The CDR3 DNA is TGCAGTGCCGACCGGGACTTTCGCTACAATGAGCAGTTCTTC. Residues: CSADRDFRYNEQFF.

Of note for this clonotype: An end of the junction differs from the germline gene, which may be a read error. This rearrangement joins TRBV28 to TRBJ2-6; tentative D call: TRBD2 (6 bases). Germline V gives CDR1 MDHEN, CDR2 SYDVKM. The CDR3 contains 16 residues. The CDR3 reads CASSLPTGVGANGLTF. Here the CDR3 DNA reads TGTGCCAGCAGTTTACCCACGGGAGTTGGGGCCAACGGCCTGACTTTC.

This clonotype was recorded many times. This chain uses TRBV6-2 or TRBV6-3 with TRBJ1-1, with TRBD1 matching over 9 bases. Germline assignment: CDR1 MNHEY and CDR2 SVGEGT. V shed 2 bases, J shed 4 bases, and the junction held 8 bases outside the gene matches. CDR3 length: 16 residues. CDR3 in amino acids: CASSYQTDRGSTEAFF. The CDR3 DNA reads TGTGCCAGCAGTTACCAGACGGACAGGGGAAGCACTGAAGCTTTCTTT.